This TCR beta chain originates from a study of blood T cell repertoires in COVID-19. As for the study in general: The study drew acute and convalescent COVID-19 samples from the United States, Italy and Spain. Sources were T cells, B-cell-depleted T cells, or PBMCs; the material itself was cDNA or gDNA.

The cohort comprised adults aged 18 to 89 years residing in some 24 US areas. Cohorts were based on clinical histories the participants reported. Sequencing used immunoSEQ multiplex PCR; TCRdb keeps in-frame clones, though not all of them. The sample yields around 360,000 clones, about 90% seen once. This CDR3 is built from 15 residues. The trim removed 8 bases at V and 8 bases at J, leaving 11 bases unmatched. The germline V gene encodes CDR1 SGHRS and CDR2 YFSETQ. The sample comprised PBMCs or T cells enriched from blood (not recorded which). The clonotype was recovered from a man aged 35-49 years in a cohort exposed to, infected with or recovered from COVID-19 (not recorded which). V gene TRBV5-1 combines with J gene TRBJ2-1, with 12 bases that match TRBD2. The CDR3 spells CASRRVLAGGDEQFF. The CDR3, as DNA: TGCGCCAGTAGAAGGGTACTAGCGGGAGGTGATGAGCAGTTCTTC.